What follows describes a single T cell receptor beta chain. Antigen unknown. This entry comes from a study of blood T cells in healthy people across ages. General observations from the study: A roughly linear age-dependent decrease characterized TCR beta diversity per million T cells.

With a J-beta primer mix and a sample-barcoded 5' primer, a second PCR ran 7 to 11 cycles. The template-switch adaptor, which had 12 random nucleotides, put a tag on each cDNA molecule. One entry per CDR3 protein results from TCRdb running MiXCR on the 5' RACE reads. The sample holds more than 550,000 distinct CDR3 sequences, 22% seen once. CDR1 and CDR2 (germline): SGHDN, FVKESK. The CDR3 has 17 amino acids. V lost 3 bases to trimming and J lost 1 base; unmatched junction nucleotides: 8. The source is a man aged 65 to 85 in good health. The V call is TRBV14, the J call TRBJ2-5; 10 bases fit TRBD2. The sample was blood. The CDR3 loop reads CASSQLTGLAPQETQYF. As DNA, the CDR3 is TGTGCCAGCAGCCAGCTAACGGGACTAGCGCCCCAAGAGACCCAGTACTTC.